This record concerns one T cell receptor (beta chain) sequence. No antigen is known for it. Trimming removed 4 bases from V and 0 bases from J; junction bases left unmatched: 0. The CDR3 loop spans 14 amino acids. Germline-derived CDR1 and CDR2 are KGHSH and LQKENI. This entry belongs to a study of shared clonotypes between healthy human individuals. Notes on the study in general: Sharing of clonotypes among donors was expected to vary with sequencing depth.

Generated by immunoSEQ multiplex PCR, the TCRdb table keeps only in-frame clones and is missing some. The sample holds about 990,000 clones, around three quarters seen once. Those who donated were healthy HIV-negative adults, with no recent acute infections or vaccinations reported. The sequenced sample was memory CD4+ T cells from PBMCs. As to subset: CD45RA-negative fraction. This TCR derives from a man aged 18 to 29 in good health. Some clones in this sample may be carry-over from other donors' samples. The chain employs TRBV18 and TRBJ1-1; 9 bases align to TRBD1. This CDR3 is CASSRQGVNTEAFF. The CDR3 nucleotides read TGTGCCAGCTCACGACAGGGGGTGAACACTGAAGCTTTCTTT.